One sample yielded the 13 T cell receptor beta chains listed below, sequenced in a study of T cell repertoires in cytomegalovirus infection. TCRdb re-called the reads through MiXCR, storing one row per CDR3 protein. This sample has about 680,000 distinct CDR3 sequences, with approximately 24% found just once. The sample comprised CD8+ T cells from PBMCs. These receptors were taken from a human donor in good health (CMV status not recorded). Some clones in this sample may be carry-over from other donors' samples.

Details on this clonotype: A single base separates this from a much larger clone, so it may be a read error. The J gene is TRBJ2-5, the V gene TRBV7-8; D gene unclear. The CDR3 contains 14 residues. The germline V and J ends were trimmed by 0 bases and 0 bases, with 5 bases remaining between them. Germline lookup yields CDR1 SGHVS and CDR2 FQNEAQ. Here the CDR3 DNA reads TGTGCCAGCAGCTTAGCCGAGTACCAAGAGACCCAGTACTTC. This gives the protein CASSLAEYQETQYF.

This chain connects TRBV5-5 to TRBJ2-1; TRBD1 aligns across 7 bases. CDR1 is SGHKS, CDR2 YYEKEE, per germline (reference sequence). CDR3 length equals 14 residues. Losses at the gene ends were 4 bases for V and 5 bases for J; bases not matched to a gene: 6. CDR3 amino acids: CASSLGQWNNEQFF. The CDR3 bases are TGTGCCAGCAGCCTGGGACAGTGGAACAATGAGCAGTTCTTC. Full variable domain (rest looked up from reference TRBV5-5 and TRBJ2-1): DAGVTQSPTHLIKTRGQQVTLRCSPISGHKSVSWYQQVLGQGPQFIFQYYEKEERGRGNFPDRFSARQFPNYSSELNVNALLLGDSALYLCASSLGQWNNEQFFGPGTRLTVL.

The V call is TRBV29-1, the J call TRBJ2-7, with TRBD1 identical over 10 bases. Germline loops: CDR1 SQVTM, CDR2 ANQGSEA. This CDR3 comprises 14 residues. V gave up 7 bases and J gave up 2 bases; unmatched junction bases: 8. The CDR3 spells CSAAGTGVTYEQYF. CDR3 bases: TGCAGCGCCGCCGGGACAGGGGTTACCTACGAGCAGTACTTC.

V and J are TRBV6-5 and TRBJ1-5; unclear D gene. Germline loops: CDR1 MNHEY, CDR2 SVGAGI. Trimming cost V 7 bases and J 0 bases, with 13 bases left between them. The CDR3 covers 15 residues. CDR3 amino acids: CASKPEDFSNQPQHF. The CDR3 bases are TGTGCCAGCAAACCGGAAGATTTTAGCAATCAGCCCCAGCATTTT.

This clonotype was recorded a few times. This rearrangement joins TRBV29-1 to TRBJ2-3; perhaps TRBD2 as D (5 bases). From germline, CDR1 is SQVTM and CDR2 ANQGSEA. The CDR3 length is 19 residues. V was trimmed by 0 bases and J by 3 bases, leaving 25 bases between them. The CDR3 bases are TGCAGCGTTGAAGATCGGAAACCCCCGGGGATCTCAATAACAGATACGCAGTATTTT. Translation gives CSVEDRKPPGISITDTQYF.

This sequence joins TRBV6-2 or TRBV6-3 and TRBJ2-1; D gene ambiguous. The CDR3 sequence is 17 residues long. Germline CDR1 and CDR2: MNHEY and SVGEGT. V gave up 7 bases and J gave up 1 base, with 20 bases separating them. CDR3 residues: CASTDSTGVRSYNEQFF. CDR3 in DNA: TGTGCCAGCACCGATTCGACGGGCGTTCGGTCCTACAATGAGCAGTTCTTC.

Only a few counts were recorded for this clonotype. The chain combines TRBV4-2 with TRBJ1-5, with no clear D. Trimming took 0 bases from V and 0 from J, leaving 6 bases between them. This CDR3 spans 15 amino acids. Looked up from germline, CDR1 is LGHNA and CDR2 is YNFKEQ. CDR3 loop: CASSQDVSSNQPQHF. The CDR3 DNA is TGTGCCAGCAGCCAAGATGTCAGTAGCAATCAGCCCCAGCATTTT.

V and J are TRBV20-1 and TRBJ2-3, with D possibly being TRBD2 (6 bases). V lost 0 bases, J lost 5 bases, and 21 bases lay in between. Germline CDR1 is DFQATT and CDR2 is SNEGSKA (reference sequence). The CDR3 has 17 residues. The DNA for the CDR3 is TGCAGTGCTAGAGATCGAAAACTAGACCCGCGGGGAGATACGCAGTATTTT. This codes for CSARDRKLDPRGDTQYF.

This clonotype was detected ten times or more. The chain links TRBV7-6 to TRBJ1-3, with TRBD1 matching over 7 bases. The CDR3 spans 15 residues. V dropped 5 bases and J dropped 2; count of bases not matched to a gene: 6. Germline CDR1 is SGHVS and CDR2 is FNYEAQ. For the CDR3, the DNA is TGTGCCAGCAGCAAGGGGGCCTCCGCTGGAAACACCATATATTTT. Its translation is CASSKGASAGNTIYF.

The table lists this clonotype with many counts. The chain couples TRBV7-6 to TRBJ1-2; the D is unclear. The V gene lost 1 base and the J gene lost 7 bases, with 13 bases spanning the gap. The V gene's germline CDR1 is SGHVS and CDR2 FNYEAQ. The CDR3 consists of 14 residues. The CDR3 nucleotides read TGTGCCAGCAGCTTAGAGGCAGGCGCGCGTGGCTACACCTTC. Translated: CASSLEAGARGYTF.

This clonotype occurred a few times. The chain combines TRBV19 with TRBJ1-5; D perhaps matches TRBD1 (6 bases). Trimming shortened V by 9 bases and J by 3 bases, and 15 bases separated the two germline ends. The CDR3 length is 14 residues. CDR1 LNHDA and CDR2 SQIVND come from the germline V gene (reference sequence). The CDR3 reads CASRGASINQPQHF. As DNA, the CDR3 is TGTGCCAGCCGGGGGGCGAGCATCAATCAGCCCCAGCATTTT.

This clonotype was detected only a few times. The J gene is TRBJ1-2, the V gene TRBV14; no definite D call. V was shortened by 3 bases and J by 2 bases, with 13 bases between the two germline ends. CDR3 length: 15 residues. Germline-derived CDR1 and CDR2 are SGHDN and FVKESK. As DNA, the CDR3 is TGTGCCAGCAGCCATCTTGAGGGATCGAACTATGGCTACACCTTC. Translating it yields CASSHLEGSNYGYTF.

This clonotype was seen only a few times. The V gene is TRBV10-3, the J gene TRBJ2-1; 7 nucleotides align to TRBD2. The germline CDR1 and CDR2 sequences are ENHRY and SYGVKD. This CDR3 has 16 amino acids. V dropped 0 bases and J dropped 4; count of bases not matched to a gene: 6. CDR3 DNA sequence: TGTGCCATCAGTGAGTCGATGGCGGGAGAGTACAATGAGCAGTTCTTC. This sequence encodes CAISESMAGEYNEQFF.